This T cell receptor (beta chain) was identified in a study of T cell repertoires in aging, cancer and after chemotherapy. Rearranged V-D-J TRB sequences were amplified with a mixed TRB-A/B primer pool. Via MiXCR, TCRdb re-called the multiplex PCR reads, giving one row per CDR3 protein. The sample includes some 7,900 distinct CDR3 sequences, about 29% of them seen just once. Peripheral blood genomic DNA, not sorted cells or RNA, was the template. The length of the CDR3 is 14 residues. Trimming shortened V by 3 bases and J by 2 bases, and 7 bases separated the two germline ends. The sequenced sample consisted of blood. The V gene is TRBV12-3 or TRBV12-4, the J gene TRBJ1-4; D unresolved. The receptor comes from a human donor in good health. DNA for the CDR3: TGTGCCAGCAGTTTTAAGGAGACTAATGAAAAACTGTTTTTT. It translates to CASSFKETNEKLFF.